The clone carrying this T cell receptor beta chain came up many times. Regions amplified from RNA transcripts were the TCR beta CDR3 regions. First-round RT-PCR with HTBI primers amplified the TCR CDR3 region. TCRdb reprocessed the multiplex PCR reads with MiXCR, giving one entry per CDR3 protein. The sample records around 240,000 distinct CDR3 sequences, 13% to 15% being singletons. This entry is derived from a study of T cells in Graves' hyperthyroidism and ophthalmopathy. Study-wide context: Pretreatment peripheral blood was obtained at initial diagnosis.

The V gene end was trimmed by 4 bases and the J gene end by 6 bases; junction bases not matched to a gene: 4. The CDR3 is 13 residues long. Germline-derived CDR1 and CDR2 are SGHRS and YFSETQ. On the basis of clinical symptoms, serum thyroxine and TRAb, thyroid ultrasound and orbital computed tomography, diagnoses were made. The blood was taken when hyperthyroidism was first diagnosed, before any ophthalmopathy symptoms showed up. The receptor's source is a woman aged 40 to 50 with Graves' hyperthyroidism that later progressed to Graves' ophthalmopathy. The sequenced sample was blood. This chain uses TRBV5-1 with TRBJ2-1, with 7 bases that match TRBD2. CDR3 DNA: TGCGCCAGCAGCCGCGGGGGTGGCAATGAGCAGTTCTTC. Translation gives CASSRGGGNEQFF.